These 27 T cell receptor beta chains share one sample of origin, sequenced in a study of blood T cell repertoires in COVID-19. Some clones are missing from TCRdb's copy, which holds only in-frame ones; the method was immunoSEQ multiplex PCR. Of 110,000 to 150,000 clones detected, roughly 90% appear once; the ten largest clones hold roughly 4%. The sequenced material came from PBMCs or T cells enriched from blood (not recorded which). These receptors were collected from a man aged 50 to 59 who had recovered from COVID-19.

This clone was seen once. This chain uses TRBV28 with TRBJ1-2; D may be TRBD1 (5 bases). V lost 7 bases and J 7 bases, leaving 16 bases between the germline ends. Germline lookup yields CDR1 MDHEN and CDR2 SYDVKM. The CDR3 runs 13 residues. DNA for the CDR3: TGTGCCAGCACTGGACAAGACGTTGGTGGCTACACCTTC. Protein sequence: CASTGQDVGGYTF.

The chain uses TRBV3-1 (or the pseudogene TRBV3-2) and TRBJ2-7; 7 bases line up with TRBD2. Unmatched junction bases numbered 8, after V lost 3 bases and J lost 0 bases. CDR1 LGHDT and CDR2 YNNKEL come from the germline V gene (reference sequence). The CDR3 has 16 residues. CDR3 protein: CASSQQWGGSSYEQYF. The CDR3 DNA reads as TGTGCCAGCAGCCAGCAATGGGGCGGGAGCTCCTACGAGCAGTACTTC.

V gene TRBV28 combines with J gene TRBJ1-5; 9 bases map to TRBD1. This CDR3 has 14 residues. Germline V gene lookup returns CDR1 MDHEN and CDR2 SYDVKM. Germline trimming cut 5 bases from V and 6 bases from J; bases unmatched to any gene: 5. The CDR3 protein is CASSGGTGFQPQHF. CDR3 in DNA: TGTGCCAGCAGTGGCGGGACAGGGTTTCAGCCCCAGCATTTT.

The chain joins TRBV27 to TRBJ1-3; 8 bases agree with TRBD1. Germline V gene data show CDR1 as MNHEY and CDR2 as SMNVEV (reference sequence). V gave up 0 bases and J gave up 7 bases; unmatched junction bases: 5. The CDR3 runs 15 residues. CDR3 DNA sequence: TGTGCCAGCAGTTTATCGGGACAGGCGTGGAACACCATATATTTT. Translation gives CASSLSGQAWNTIYF.

V usage is TRBV5-1 and J usage is TRBJ2-1, with 12 bases matching TRBD2. This CDR3 contains 18 residues. CDR1 is SGHRS, CDR2 YFSETQ, per germline. V lost 0 bases and J lost 6; bases outside the gene matches: 10. CDR3 coding DNA: TGCGCCAGCAGCTTGGTATCTAGCGGGAGGGCCGCGAGCAATGAGCAGTTCTTC. This sequence encodes CASSLVSSGRAASNEQFF.

This clone is medium-sized by share. CDR3 nucleotides: TGTGCCAGCAGCAAGCGGGAGGAGTACGAGCAGTACTTC. As protein: CASSKREEYEQYF. The rearrangement uses TRBV7-9 and TRBJ2-7, with 9 bases matching TRBD2. The trim removed 5 bases at V and 4 bases at J, leaving 3 bases unmatched. Germline V lookup: CDR1 SEHNR, CDR2 FQNEAQ (reference sequence). The CDR3 is 13 amino acids.

The V call is TRBV5-8, the J call TRBJ2-7, with TRBD2 identical over 13 bases. The CDR3 consists of 18 residues. The germline V gene has CDR1 SGHTS and CDR2 YDEGEE. Trimming took 0 bases from V and 2 from J; bases not matched to a gene: 8. The CDR3 loop is CASSLVRLAGGYPYEQYV. CDR3 DNA sequence: TGTGCCAGCAGCTTGGTAAGACTAGCGGGGGGCTACCCCTACGAGCAGTACGTC.

This rearrangement joins TRBV18 to TRBJ2-1; D remains ambiguous. V lost 4 bases and J 0 bases, leaving 7 bases between the germline ends. CDR3 length: 14 residues. CDR1 and CDR2 from the germline V gene are KGHSH and LQKENI. CDR3 nucleotide sequence: TGTGCCAGCTCACAATATAGCTCCTACAATGAGCAGTTCTTC. Residues: CASSQYSSYNEQFF.

The genes are TRBV5-4 and TRBJ2-1, with 8 bases matching TRBD2. CDR1 and CDR2 (germline): SGHNT, YYREEE (reference sequence). The J segment lost 7 bases and the V segment lost 4 bases, leaving 10 bases of the junction unmatched. This CDR3 has 15 residues. The CDR3 protein is CASSLDGTRWNEQFF. DNA for the CDR3: TGTGCCAGCAGCCTCGACGGGACTAGATGGAATGAGCAGTTCTTC.

V is TRBV5-1 and J is TRBJ1-6, with TRBD1 as a possible D gene (5 bases). The germline V gene has CDR1 SGHRS and CDR2 YFSETQ. Trimming shortened V by 0 bases and J by 8 bases, and 15 bases separated the two germline ends. The CDR3 totals 16 residues. CDR3 sequence (DNA): TGCGCCAGCAGCTTGGCCGGACAAGCTTTGGATTCACCCCTCCACTTT. It specifies CASSLAGQALDSPLHF.

V is TRBV11-2 and J is TRBJ2-7; D may be TRBD2 (6 bases). The germline V gene encodes CDR1 SGHAT and CDR2 FQNNGV. The germline V and J ends were trimmed by 5 bases and 0 bases, with 17 bases remaining between them. CDR3 size: 16 residues. CDR3 DNA sequence: TGTGCCAGCAGCGATAGTTTAGCGGTAAGCTCCTACGAGCAGTACGTC. Its translation: CASSDSLAVSSYEQYV.

This CDR3 is CASSLLAGGHGDTQYF. CDR3 DNA: TGTGCCAGCAGCTTACTAGCGGGGGGGCATGGAGATACGCAGTATTTT. The chain couples TRBV7-2 to TRBJ2-3, with 12 bases fitting TRBD2. The CDR3 is made up of 16 amino acids. J lost 5 bases, V lost 2 bases, and 5 bases had no gene match. Germline values: CDR1 SGHTA, CDR2 FQGNSA. Full variable domain (rest looked up from reference TRBV7-2 and TRBJ2-3): GAGVSQSPSNKVTEKGKDVELRCDPISGHTALYWYRQSLGQGLEFLIYFQGNSAPDKSGLPSDRFSAERTGGSVSTLTIQRTQQEDSAVYLCASSLLAGGHGDTQYFGPGTRLTVL.

The genes are TRBV5-1 and TRBJ1-5; D gene uncertain. CDR1 and CDR2 (germline): SGHRS, YFSETQ. Trimming shortened V by 4 bases and J by 0 bases, and 5 bases separated the two germline ends. The CDR3 has 13 amino acids. The CDR3 DNA follows: TGCGCCAGCAGCCGAGATAGCAATCAGCCCCAGCATTTT. Its translation: CASSRDSNQPQHF.

This chain uses TRBV4-3 with TRBJ1-6, with TRBD1 matching 9 bases. Unmatched junction bases numbered 9, after V lost 1 base and J lost 5 bases. CDR3 length: 18 residues. The germline gives CDR1 LGHNA, CDR2 YSLEER. Written as DNA, the CDR3 is TGCGCCAGCAGCCAAGGCCCGGGACAGGGAATGCATAATTCACCCCTCCACTTT. It is translated as CASSQGPGQGMHNSPLHF.

The chain links TRBV11-2 to TRBJ2-3, with D perhaps matching TRBD2 (5 bases). Per germline, CDR1 SGHAT and CDR2 FQNNGV. This CDR3 contains 15 residues. The V and J ends lost 5 bases and 2 bases respectively, with 14 bases between them. CDR3 sequence: CASSRTTGNTDTQYF. CDR3 bases: TGTGCCAGCAGCCGGACGACGGGGAACACAGATACGCAGTATTTT.

The chain recombines TRBV7-3 with TRBJ1-1; D possibly corresponds to TRBD1 (6 bases). Germline CDR1 reads SGHTA; CDR2 reads FQGTGA. V gave up 5 bases and J gave up 5 bases, with 15 bases separating them. The CDR3 extends over 14 amino acids. CDR3 nucleotides: TGTGCCAGCAGCCCACAGGGCGGGCGGACTGAAGCTTTCTTT. Its protein is CASSPQGGRTEAFF. The full variable domain, with the rest looked up from reference TRBV7-3 and TRBJ1-1, is GAGVSQTPSNKVTEKGKYVELRCDPISGHTALYWYRQSLGQGPEFLIYFQGTGAADDSGLPNDRFFAVRPEGSVSTLKIQRTERGDSAVYLCASSPQGGRTEAFFGQGTRLTVV.

This clone was seen ten or more times. The chain uses TRBV5-6 and TRBJ1-1; TRBD1 is a possible D gene (5 bases). Germline V CDR1 and CDR2: SGHDT, YYEEEE. The CDR3 is made up of 14 amino acids. Trimming pared 2 bases from V and 3 bases from J, leaving 11 bases between. CDR3 protein: CASSFLGEDTEAFF. In nucleotides, the CDR3 is TGTGCCAGCAGCTTTTTGGGGGAGGACACTGAAGCTTTCTTT.

V is TRBV10-2 and J is TRBJ2-5; 10 bases align to TRBD2. The V gene end was trimmed by 2 bases and the J gene end by 5 bases; junction bases not matched to a gene: 11. This CDR3 has 17 amino acids. Germline V lookup: CDR1 WSHSY, CDR2 SAAADI. CDR3 DNA: TGCGCCAGCAGTGAGGAGGGTAGCGGGGGGCCGCGGGAGACCCAGTACTTC. Protein sequence: CASSEEGSGGPRETQYF.

Only one count was recorded for this clone. The chain is built from TRBV18 and TRBJ1-6; D remains ambiguous. This CDR3 comprises 17 residues. CDR1 KGHSH and CDR2 LQKENI come from the germline V gene. V was pared by 2 bases and J by 0 bases, with 11 bases between. The CDR3 reads CASSPTGGSSYNSPLHF. The CDR3 nucleotides read TGTGCCAGCTCACCAACGGGCGGGAGCTCCTATAATTCACCCCTCCACTTT.

The chain links TRBV2 to TRBJ1-5; 8 bases map to TRBD1. V trimming: 4 bases; J trimming: 6 bases; junction bases outside the gene matches: 8. The CDR3 spans 15 residues. Germline V gene data show CDR1 as SNHLY and CDR2 as FYNNEI. CDR3 in DNA: TGTGCCAGCAGTGTAGACAGGGGATACGGTCAGCCCCAGCATTTT. The encoded protein is CASSVDRGYGQPQHF. Full variable domain (outside the CDR3, taken from reference TRBV2 and TRBJ1-5): EPEVTQTPSHQVTQMGQEVILRCVPISNHLYFYWYRQILGQKVEFLVSFYNNEISEKSEIFDDQFSVERPDGSNFTLKIRSTKLEDSAMYFCASSVDRGYGQPQHFGDGTRLSIL.

The genes are TRBV27 and TRBJ2-3; the D gene is possibly TRBD1 (5 bases). V was cut by 4 bases and J by 4 bases, with 15 bases left in between. Germline CDR1 is MNHEY and CDR2 is SMNVEV (reference sequence). CDR3 size: 15 residues. The CDR3 DNA reads as TGTGCCAGCAGTTCCGGACACGCCTCGGCAGATACGCAGTATTTT. Translating it yields CASSSGHASADTQYF.

There are a few counts of this clone. This chain links TRBV6-5 with TRBJ2-1; TRBD2 agrees at 8 bases. CDR1 MNHEY and CDR2 SVGAGI come from the germline V gene. The CDR3 sequence is 15 residues long. Trimming cost V 6 bases and J 3 bases; bases outside gene matches: 7. As DNA, the CDR3 is TGTGCCAGCAGAATTAGCGGGGACTACTACAATGAGCAGTTCTTC. Translating it yields CASRISGDYYNEQFF.

This clone was seen a handful of times. CDR3 sequence: CASSGGAIQETQYF. CDR3 coding DNA: TGTGCCAGCAGCGGGGGGGCCATCCAAGAGACCCAGTACTTC. The rearrangement links TRBV7-2 to TRBJ2-5; D is perhaps TRBD2 (7 bases). V shed 5 bases and J shed 1 base, with 11 bases lying between them. The CDR3 is 14 amino acids. Germline V gene data show CDR1 as SGHTA and CDR2 as FQGNSA.

The CDR3 loop is CASRRLAAPLNEQFF. For the CDR3, the DNA is TGTGCCAGCAGGCGACTAGCGGCCCCTCTAAATGAGCAGTTCTTC. The gene calls are TRBV6-5 and TRBJ2-1; 9 nucleotides align to TRBD2. The CDR3 is 15 amino acids. Germline values: CDR1 MNHEY, CDR2 SVGAGI. V was clipped by 6 bases and J by 7 bases; unmatched bases: 10.

This clone was counted a few times. The genes are TRBV2 and TRBJ2-7; a possible D gene is TRBD1 (5 bases). Germline V gene lookup returns CDR1 SNHLY and CDR2 FYNNEI. V dropped 3 bases and J dropped 1 base, with 16 bases sitting between them. The length of the CDR3 is 16 residues. The CDR3 sequence: CASSDLQGPRSYEQYF. Here the CDR3 DNA reads TGTGCCAGCAGTGACCTTCAGGGCCCTCGTTCCTACGAGCAGTACTTC.

This sequence joins TRBV9 and TRBJ2-5; weak D call: TRBD1 (6 bases). This CDR3 spans 15 amino acids. The germline CDR1 and CDR2 sequences are SGDLS and YYNGEE. V was pared by 0 bases and J by 4 bases, with 13 bases between. CDR3 nucleotides: TGTGCCAGCAGCGTAGTTGCTGGGACAACAGAGACCCAGTACTTC. Translation gives CASSVVAGTTETQYF.

This chain joins TRBV18 and TRBJ2-1; TRBD2 might be the D (7 bases). Trimming shortened V by 0 bases and J by 3 bases, and 9 bases separated the two germline ends. CDR3 length equals 15 residues. Looked up from germline, CDR1 is KGHSH and CDR2 is LQKENI. CDR3 sequence: CASSPPGGDYNEQFF. For the CDR3, the DNA is TGTGCCAGCTCACCACCAGGGGGGGACTACAATGAGCAGTTCTTC.